The clone carrying this T cell receptor beta chain was found a few times. Antigen specificity is unknown. Construction of the TCR beta libraries employed iRepertoire HTBI primers in conjunction with Arm-PCR of CDR3 regions. TCRdb processed the multiplex PCR reads anew with MiXCR; each CDR3 protein has one entry. The sample records hundreds of thousands of distinct CDR3 sequences, 15% to 20% being singletons. The sample originates from a study of regulatory T cells in long-lasting Graves disease. General observations from the study: Persistent disease was characterized by preferential usage of TRBV28, TRBJ1-2 and TRBJ2-5.

The time point here: newly diagnosed GD, antithyroid drugs for less than 3 months. Isolated PBMC RNA provided the starting material for the TCR library. EDTA tubes were used for drawing around 9 milliliters of peripheral blood. The germline V gene has CDR1 MGHRA and CDR2 YSYEKL. CDR3 size: 14 residues. Trimming took 2 bases from V and 3 from J, leaving 11 bases between them. These data were likewise used in another study, on T cells in Graves' hyperthyroidism and ophthalmopathy.

V usage is TRBV4-1 and J usage is TRBJ2-7; no firm D call. The sample was peripheral blood mononuclear cells (PBMCs), taken at new diagnosis, from a patient treated with antithyroid drugs. The TCR was taken from a woman aged 40 to 65 with Graves disease. CDR3 coding DNA: TGCGCCAGCAGCCAAAACGGTGACGGCTACGAGCAGTACTTC. As protein: CASSQNGDGYEQYF.